The 19 T cell receptor beta chains in this list originate from one sample, sequenced in a study of Ad26.COV2.S vaccination and SARS-CoV-2 variants. Indicated treatment: over 15 received Ad26.COV2.S at low or high dose, single or two shots; 5 received placebo; per-sample allocation not given. Samples came from day 63 after the first vaccine or placebo injection. The data were produced by immunoSEQ multiplex PCR, yet TCRdb's version contains in-frame clones alone and is incomplete. The data hold a few hundred thousand clones, with around 89% observed a single time. Material: peripheral blood, obtained in a trial of Ad26.COV2.S vaccine versus placebo. The receptor source for this set is a person aged 18-65 years who received the Ad26.COV2.S COVID-19 vaccine or a placebo.

The rearrangement links TRBV7-6 to TRBJ1-6; TRBD1 might be the D (6 bases). V lost 4 bases and J lost 8, with 12 bases in between. The CDR3 extends over 14 amino acids. Germline V gives CDR1 SGHVS, CDR2 FNYEAQ. The CDR3 region is CASSSSGADSPLHF. The CDR3 coding sequence is TGTGCCAGCAGCTCATCAGGGGCGGATTCACCCCTCCACTTT.

DNA of the CDR3: TGCGCCAGCAGTCTCAGCGGGGGTCTGTACAATGAGCAGTTCTTC. Translating gives CASSLSGGLYNEQFF. J is TRBJ2-1 and V is TRBV4-3; 8 bases line up with TRBD2. Germline V lookup: CDR1 LGHNA, CDR2 YSLEER. This CDR3 comprises 15 residues. The V gene end was trimmed by 6 bases and the J gene end by 4 bases; junction bases not matched to a gene: 8.

V is TRBV5-5 and J is TRBJ1-1; TRBD1 might be the D (5 bases). The CDR3 is 15 residues long. Germline lookup yields CDR1 SGHKS and CDR2 YYEKEE (reference sequence). The V and J ends lost 2 bases and 1 base respectively, with 12 bases between them. The CDR3: CASSFHGGTNTEAFF. CDR3 DNA: TGTGCCAGCAGCTTCCACGGAGGGACGAACACTGAAGCTTTCTTT. The variable domain in full, with the rest retrieved from reference TRBV5-5 and TRBJ1-1, is DAGVTQSPTHLIKTRGQQVTLRCSPISGHKSVSWYQQVLGQGPQFIFQYYEKEERGRGNFPDRFSARQFPNYSSELNVNALLLGDSALYLCASSFHGGTNTEAFFGQGTRLTVV.

The CDR3 DNA sequence: TGTGCCACGAACATCAAGTGGAGGGAAAATACCGGGGAGCTGTTTTTT. Its protein product is CATNIKWRENTGELFF. The chain has TRBV7-2 and TRBJ2-2; weak D call: TRBD2 (6 bases). The V gene lost 10 bases and the J gene lost 5 bases, with 23 bases spanning the gap. There are 16 residues in the CDR3. Germline CDR1 and CDR2: SGHTA and FQGNSA.

CDR3 DNA sequence: TGTGCCAGCAGCTTTAAAGCGGGGGGTAGCAAAAACATTCAGTACTTC. This encodes CASSFKAGGSKNIQYF. The chain recombines TRBV11-2 with TRBJ2-4; 9 bases are a match to TRBD2. J was trimmed by 3 bases and V by 3 bases; bases with no gene match: 6. CDR1 SGHAT and CDR2 FQNNGV come from the germline V gene. The CDR3 is 16 amino acids.

V and J are TRBV6-5 and TRBJ1-5; D not resolved. Trimming stripped 5 bases from V and 6 bases from J, with 11 bases between. Germline V gene lookup returns CDR1 MNHEY and CDR2 SVGAGI. The CDR3 length is 13 residues. For the CDR3, the DNA is TGTGCCAGCAGTCCGACCCAGATTCAGCCCCAGCATTTT. This encodes CASSPTQIQPQHF.

The chain employs TRBV6-1 and TRBJ2-7; D perhaps matches TRBD1 (7 bases). V lost 2 bases, J lost 3 bases, and 14 bases lay in between. Looked up from germline, CDR1 is MNHNS and CDR2 is SASEGT. The CDR3 runs to 15 residues. CDR3 sequence: CASSEMRDSFYEQYF. CDR3 sequence (DNA): TGTGCCAGCAGTGAAATGCGGGACAGCTTCTACGAGCAGTACTTC.

The rearrangement joins TRBV13 to TRBJ2-3; TRBD1 matches 12 bases. Germline loops: CDR1 PRHDT, CDR2 FYEKMQ (reference sequence). V was pared by 5 bases and J by 5 bases, with 11 bases of the junction left unmatched. The CDR3 extends over 17 amino acids. The CDR3 loop reads CASSPGQGAWVVDTQYF. As DNA, the CDR3 is TGTGCCAGCAGCCCGGGACAGGGGGCCTGGGTGGTAGATACGCAGTATTTT.

This chain connects TRBV19 to TRBJ1-5; TRBD1 matches 10 bases. This CDR3 comprises 15 residues. Looked up from germline, CDR1 is LNHDA and CDR2 is SQIVND (reference sequence). The J segment lost 9 bases and the V segment lost 6 bases, leaving 11 bases of the junction unmatched. In nucleotides, the CDR3 is TGTGCCAGTAGGGGGGACAGGGGACCGGGATGGCCCCAGCATTTT. This sequence encodes CASRGDRGPGWPQHF. Supplemented by reference TRBV19 and TRBJ1-5, the full variable domain reads DGGITQSPKYLFRKEGQNVTLSCEQNLNHDAMYWYRQDPGQGLRLIYYSQIVNDFQKGDIAEGYSVSREKKESFPLTVTSAQKNPTAFYLCASRGDRGPGWPQHFGDGTRLSIL.

The chain links TRBV25-1 to TRBJ2-4; 7 bases fit TRBD1. The CDR3 is made up of 15 amino acids. Germline values: CDR1 MGHDK, CDR2 SYGVNS. Trimming at V came to 6 bases and at J to 8 bases, leaving 13 bases not matched to a gene. This CDR3 reads CASSSNRGNGDIQYF. The CDR3 DNA reads TGTGCCAGCAGCTCCAACAGGGGTAACGGGGACATTCAGTACTTC.

This clone showed up just once. J is TRBJ1-4 and V is TRBV2; D is unclear. Germline V gives CDR1 SNHLY, CDR2 FYNNEI. The germline V and J ends were trimmed by 5 bases and 4 bases, with 8 bases remaining between them. The CDR3 totals 13 residues. CDR3 nucleotides: TGTGCCAGCAGTTTATCGGATAATGAAAAACTGTTTTTT. It translates to CASSLSDNEKLFF.

V and J are TRBV5-6 and TRBJ2-3; D uncertain. The germline gives CDR1 SGHDT, CDR2 YYEEEE. This CDR3 comprises 13 residues. V was clipped by 4 bases and J by 2 bases, with 8 bases between them. The CDR3 nucleotides are TGTGCCAGCAGCCCTGTCTACACAGATACGCAGTATTTT. It codes for CASSPVYTDTQYF.

The chain employs TRBV3-1 (or the pseudogene TRBV3-2) and TRBJ2-2, with D perhaps TRBD1 or TRBD2 (5 bases each). Germline CDR1 is LGHDT and CDR2 is YNNKEL (reference sequence). V lost 6 bases, J lost 7 bases, and 18 bases lay in between. The CDR3 is 15 residues long. The CDR3 coding sequence is TGTGCCAGCAGACCGGGACGGGCTAATATCGGGGAGCTGTTTTTT. It yields the protein CASRPGRANIGELFF.

V usage is TRBV28 and J usage is TRBJ1-1, with a weak D call TRBD1 (5 bases). V was pared by 4 bases and J by 3 bases, with 12 bases between. Germline assignment: CDR1 MDHEN and CDR2 SYDVKM. This CDR3 is built from 14 residues. The CDR3 sequence is CASSSQGPHTEAFF. In DNA, the CDR3 is TGTGCCAGCAGTTCTCAGGGACCGCACACTGAAGCTTTCTTT.

The chain links TRBV27 to TRBJ2-5, with TRBD2 matching 10 bases. The CDR3 loop spans 15 amino acids. Trimming cost V 0 bases and J 7 bases; bases outside gene matches: 5. Germline-derived CDR1 and CDR2 are MNHEY and SMNVEV (reference sequence). CDR3 protein: CASSLSLAGVGTQYF. In DNA form, the CDR3 reads TGTGCCAGCAGTTTATCGCTAGCGGGGGTAGGGACCCAGTACTTC.

The J gene is TRBJ1-4, the V gene TRBV10-2; maybe TRBD1 (6 bases). Germline CDR1 is WSHSY and CDR2 is SAAADI. The CDR3 spans 12 residues. The germline V and J ends were trimmed by 6 bases and 8 bases, with 10 bases remaining between them. The CDR3 sequence: CASRQGGEKLFF. CDR3 nucleotides: TGCGCCAGCAGACAGGGCGGGGAAAAACTGTTTTTT.

The V call is TRBV28, the J call TRBJ2-7; no definite D call. CDR3 length: 16 amino acids. Germline V lookup: CDR1 MDHEN, CDR2 SYDVKM. V shed 2 bases and J shed 1 base, with 15 bases lying between them. In nucleotides, the CDR3 is TGTGCCAGCAGTTTAGGTTGGGCTGTAGGATCCTACGAGCAGTACTTC. Encoded protein: CASSLGWAVGSYEQYF. The full variable domain, rest sourced from reference TRBV28 and TRBJ2-7, is DVKVTQSSRYLVKRTGEKVFLECVQDMDHENMFWYRQDPGLGLRLIYFSYDVKMKEKGDIPEGYSVSREKKERFSLILESASTNQTSMYLCASSLGWAVGSYEQYFGPGTRLTVT.

This chain connects TRBV7-9 to TRBJ2-2; D possibly corresponds to TRBD1 (6 bases). V was cut by 5 bases and J by 6 bases, with 10 bases left in between. This CDR3 contains 13 residues. From germline, CDR1 is SEHNR and CDR2 FQNEAQ (reference sequence). The CDR3: CASSRTDPGELFF. Here the CDR3 DNA reads TGTGCCAGCAGCCGGACAGATCCCGGGGAGCTGTTTTTT.

This clone appeared once. The rearrangement joins TRBV19 to TRBJ2-1; 10 bases fit TRBD1. In germline, CDR1 is LNHDA, CDR2 SQIVND (reference sequence). The CDR3 is made up of 15 amino acids. With 6 bases clipped from V and 0 bases from J, the junction kept 2 bases outside the gene matches. This CDR3 reads CASSDRGRSYNEQFF. In DNA form, the CDR3 reads TGTGCCAGTAGCGACAGGGGGCGCTCCTACAATGAGCAGTTCTTC.